This TCR beta chain originates from a study of blood T cell repertoires in COVID-19. There are 15 residues in the CDR3. Germline V lookup: CDR1 SNHLY, CDR2 FYNNEI. The J segment lost 0 bases and the V segment lost 7 bases, leaving 5 bases of the junction unmatched. Sequenced by immunoSEQ multiplex PCR; TCRdb stores in-frame clones only, minus some. The sample has nearly 50,000 clones; around 82% are singletons. This clonotype was obtained from a human donor in a cohort sampled during active COVID-19. The V call is TRBV2, the J call TRBJ2-1; 8 bases line up with TRBD1. The specimen sequenced was peripheral blood. This CDR3 reads CASTKDRGSYNEQFF. As DNA, the CDR3 is TGTGCCAGCACCAAAGACAGGGGCTCCTACAATGAGCAGTTCTTC.